Listed below are T cell receptor beta chains from one sample, sequenced in a study of blood T cell repertoires in COVID-19. Sequencing was performed with immunoSEQ multiplex PCR; in TCRdb, only in-frame clones are kept and a portion is missing. The sample holds roughly 14,000 clones, roughly 75% seen once. The sequenced material came from peripheral blood. The receptors were sampled from a boy younger than 10 with active or convalescent COVID-19. CDR3s include the opening cysteine and the closing phenylalanine or tryptophan. D genes are given only for firm matches. A row's size may be missing; if present it is once, few, many or a size class.

J	size	D	V	CDR3	DNA
TRBJ1-3	-	-	TRBV9	CASSAGSTGGNTIYF	TGTGCCAGCAGCGCCGGATCGACAGGAGGAAACACCATATATTTT
TRBJ2-6	few	-	TRBV28	CASKSFRGFGANVLTF	TGTGCCAGCAAATCATTCCGGGGATTTGGGGCCAACGTCCTGACTTTC
TRBJ2-6	-	-	TRBV6-2/TRBV6-3	CASSFHPGSGANVLTF	TGTGCCAGCAGCTTCCATCCGGGTTCGGGGGCCAACGTCCTGACTTTC
TRBJ1-1	-	-	TRBV6-2/TRBV6-3	CASTPWPQGTEAFF	TGTGCCAGCACCCCATGGCCCCAGGGTACTGAAGCTTTCTTT
TRBJ2-1	-	TRBD2	TRBV3-1/TRBV3-2	CASSRTHLAGYPRNEQFF	TGTGCCAGCAGCCGAACGCATTTAGCGGGTTATCCTAGGAATGAGCAGTTCTTC
TRBJ1-5	-	-	TRBV21-1	CASSKPFTGRGKGWSYSNQPQHF	TGTGCCAGCAGCAAACCCTTCACGGGCAGGGGCAAAGGTTGGAGTTATAGCAATCAGCCCCAGCATTTT
TRBJ2-2	-	TRBD1	TRBV27	CASVRTGGPITNTGELFF	TGTGCCAGCGTCAGAACAGGGGGCCCTATTACGAACACCGGGGAGCTGTTTTTT
TRBJ1-5	-	-	TRBV28	CASSRQGNQPQHF	TGTGCCAGCAGCCGACAGGGCAATCAGCCCCAGCATTTT
TRBJ1-5	-	TRBD1	TRBV19	CASSKGGQARSNQPQHF	TGTGCCAGTAGTAAGGGGGGACAGGCACGCAGCAATCAGCCCCAGCATTTT
TRBJ2-7	once	-	TRBV3-1/TRBV3-2	CASSQMPSGSYEQYF	TGTGCCAGCAGCCAAATGCCTTCGGGCTCCTACGAGCAGTACTTC
TRBJ2-3	-	-	TRBV11-3	CASSLVGYTDTQYF	TGTGCCAGCAGCTTAGTCGGGTACACAGATACGCAGTATTTT
TRBJ2-1	-	-	TRBV19	CASRGPVYNEQFF	TGTGCCAGTAGGGGGCCCGTCTACAATGAGCAGTTCTTC
TRBJ1-3	-	-	TRBV6-5	CASGRTASGNTIYF	TGTGCCAGCGGACGGACAGCCTCTGGAAACACCATATATTTT
TRBJ2-1	-	TRBD2	TRBV19	CASSISSSGSAWSSYNEQFF	TGTGCCAGTAGTATTTCCTCTAGCGGGAGCGCGTGGTCCTCCTACAATGAGCAGTTCTTC
TRBJ2-5	medium-sized	TRBD1	TRBV7-9	CASSRLGDRGQETQYF	TGTGCCAGCAGCCGCCTAGGGGACAGGGGCCAAGAGACCCAGTACTTC
TRBJ2-1	-	TRBD2	TRBV27	CASTERGGRNNEQFF	TGTGCCAGCACCGAGCGGGGGGGCCGGAACAATGAGCAGTTCTTC
TRBJ2-3	-	TRBD2	TRBV11-2	CASSLYSGGADTQYF	TGTGCCAGCAGCTTATACAGCGGGGGGGCCGATACGCAGTATTTT
TRBJ2-1	-	TRBD2	TRBV4-1	CASSQAGTRDNEQFF	TGCGCCAGCAGCCAAGCCGGGACTAGGGACAATGAGCAGTTCTTC
TRBJ2-3	-	TRBD2	TRBV5-1	CASSSGLAGPQTDTQYF	TGCGCCAGCAGCTCGGGACTAGCGGGACCGCAGACAGATACGCAGTATTTT
TRBJ2-7	-	TRBD2	TRBV4-1	CASSQVAGGPSEQYF	TGCGCCAGCAGCCAAGTAGCGGGAGGGCCCAGCGAGCAGTACTTC
TRBJ1-4	-	-	TRBV5-4	CASSAGPKGEKLFF	TGTGCCAGCAGCGCCGGACCCAAGGGGGAAAAACTGTTTTTT
TRBJ2-5	-	-	TRBV11-2	CASTNFVGRQETQYF	TGTGCCAGCACCAATTTCGTAGGGAGACAAGAGACCCAGTACTTC
TRBJ2-3	-	TRBD1	TRBV19	CASSIDRAPSTDTQYF	TGTGCCAGTAGTATCGACAGGGCGCCTAGCACAGATACGCAGTATTTT
TRBJ1-1	-	TRBD1	TRBV5-6	CASSKRGLPWAFF	TGTGCCAGCAGCAAGAGGGGGCTACCGTGGGCTTTCTTT
TRBJ2-7	-	-	TRBV6-2/TRBV6-3	CASSPIYHRVGDTYEQYF	TGTGCCAGCAGTCCCATCTACCACAGGGTGGGGGATACCTACGAGCAGTACTTC
TRBJ1-4	-	-	TRBV29-1	CSVGEVREKLFF	TGCAGCGTTGGGGAGGTTCGGGAAAAACTGTTTTTT
TRBJ1-1	-	TRBD1	TRBV2	CASRGQGDTEAFF	TGTGCCAGCAGGGGACAGGGAGACACTGAAGCTTTCTTT
TRBJ1-1	few	TRBD1	TRBV7-9	CASSPRTGPMNTEAFF	TGTGCCAGCAGCCCCCGGACAGGCCCAATGAACACTGAAGCTTTCTTT
TRBJ2-3	-	-	TRBV28	CASSAPRYSSTDTQYF	TGTGCCAGCAGTGCCCCCCGGTACAGCAGCACAGATACGCAGTATTTT
TRBJ1-5	few	-	TRBV5-1	CASSLGGRGHQPQHF	TGCGCCAGCAGCTTGGGAGGGAGAGGGCATCAGCCCCAGCATTTT
TRBJ1-1	-	TRBD1	TRBV5-1	CASSTGGNTEAFF	TGCGCCAGCAGCACAGGGGGGAACACTGAAGCTTTCTTT
TRBJ1-1	once	TRBD1	TRBV7-2	CASSLGQGSTEAFF	TGTGCCAGCAGCCTCGGACAGGGGAGCACTGAAGCTTTCTTT
TRBJ1-2	-	TRBD1	TRBV7-8	CASSSRGQGKSRYGYTF	TGTGCCAGCAGCTCAAGAGGACAGGGTAAATCTCGCTATGGCTACACCTTC
TRBJ1-2	-	-	TRBV5-1	CASSLDASGGYGYTF	TGCGCCAGCAGCTTGGACGCCAGTGGAGGGTATGGCTACACCTTC
TRBJ1-5	-	-	TRBV6-6	CASRGGDGNQPQHF	TGTGCCAGTCGGGGAGGGGATGGTAATCAGCCCCAGCATTTT
TRBJ2-5	-	TRBD2	TRBV28	CASANSGGRGQETQYF	TGTGCCAGCGCTAATTCGGGGGGAAGAGGCCAAGAGACCCAGTACTTC
TRBJ1-2	few	TRBD1	TRBV29-1	CSVEGQGFGGYTF	TGCAGCGTTGAAGGACAGGGCTTCGGTGGCTACACCTTC
TRBJ2-5	-	TRBD2	TRBV12-5	CASGLSLAGGPETQYF	TGTGCTAGTGGTTTGTCCCTAGCGGGGGGGCCGGAGACCCAGTACTTC
TRBJ2-1	-	-	TRBV28	CASSFSSPPEQFF	TGTGCCAGCAGTTTTAGTAGCCCCCCTGAGCAGTTCTTC
TRBJ2-7	-	-	TRBV11-2	CASSSVAVGSGQYF	TGTGCCAGCAGCTCGGTGGCGGTCGGGTCTGGGCAGTACTTC
TRBJ1-1	-	-	TRBV10-3	CATGVDQNTEAFF	TGTGCCACCGGGGTAGATCAGAACACTGAAGCTTTCTTT
TRBJ2-4	-	TRBD1	TRBV6-5	CASRMTGIAKNIQYF	TGTGCCAGCAGAATGACAGGGATAGCCAAAAACATTCAGTACTTC
TRBJ2-5	-	TRBD1	TRBV29-1	CSVGFTGGSETQYF	TGCAGCGTTGGATTCACAGGGGGGTCAGAGACCCAGTACTTC
TRBJ1-1	-	TRBD1	TRBV2	CASSEEGRGVEAFF	TGTGCCAGCAGTGAAGAGGGCAGGGGGGTCGAAGCTTTCTTT
TRBJ1-6	once	-	TRBV7-2	CASSLRGALYNSPLHF	TGTGCCAGCAGCTTGCGGGGGGCCCTTTATAATTCACCCCTCCACTTT
TRBJ1-5	-	-	TRBV3-1/TRBV3-2	CASSLRESDQPQHF	TGTGCCAGCAGCCTCAGGGAAAGTGATCAGCCCCAGCATTTT
TRBJ1-2	-	TRBD1	TRBV6-2/TRBV6-3	CASSSGQGVYGYTF	TGTGCCAGCAGTTCAGGACAGGGGGTCTATGGCTACACCTTC
TRBJ2-5	-	-	TRBV5-1	CASSLGQSEETQYF	TGCGCCAGCAGCTTGGGACAGAGTGAAGAGACCCAGTACTTC
TRBJ2-1	once	-	TRBV27	CASSFGLNEQFF	TGTGCCAGCAGTTTTGGCTTAAATGAGCAGTTCTTC
TRBJ1-2	once	-	TRBV2	CASSGQAGYGYTF	TGTGCCAGCAGTGGACAGGCCGGCTATGGCTACACCTTC
TRBJ2-1	medium-sized	TRBD1	TRBV2	CAIRIRDRVGNEQFF	TGTGCCATCCGAATCCGGGACAGGGTCGGGAATGAGCAGTTCTTC
TRBJ1-3	-	-	TRBV19	CASSRSNSGNTIYF	TGTGCCAGTAGCAGGTCTAACTCTGGAAACACCATATATTTT
TRBJ2-5	-	TRBD1	TRBV29-1	CSVPGQGPRETQYF	TGCAGCGTTCCCGGACAGGGCCCCCGGGAGACCCAGTACTTC
TRBJ2-5	few	TRBD2	TRBV5-1	CASSLARTSGRRGAETQYF	TGCGCCAGCAGCTTGGCCAGGACTAGCGGGAGGAGGGGGGCGGAGACCCAGTACTTC
TRBJ1-2	-	TRBD1	TRBV29-1	CSVEDYQGGRGYTF	TGCAGCGTTGAAGATTACCAGGGGGGAAGGGGCTACACCTTC
TRBJ2-1	-	TRBD2	TRBV6-6	CASSYRGLAPNEQFF	TGTGCCAGCAGTTACAGGGGACTAGCCCCCAATGAGCAGTTCTTC
TRBJ2-3	once	-	TRBV12-5	CASGALDTQYF	TGTGCTAGTGGAGCCCTCGATACGCAGTATTTT
TRBJ2-7	once	TRBD2	TRBV2	CASRPLAGDEQYF	TGTGCCAGCAGACCGCTAGCGGGTGACGAGCAGTACTTC
TRBJ2-7	-	-	TRBV28	CASSLYRSLSYEQYF	TGTGCCAGCAGTTTATACCGGTCCCTCTCCTACGAGCAGTACTTC
TRBJ1-2	-	TRBD1	TRBV19	CASSPSRGPYGYTF	TGTGCCAGTAGTCCTTCGAGGGGGCCCTATGGCTACACCTTC